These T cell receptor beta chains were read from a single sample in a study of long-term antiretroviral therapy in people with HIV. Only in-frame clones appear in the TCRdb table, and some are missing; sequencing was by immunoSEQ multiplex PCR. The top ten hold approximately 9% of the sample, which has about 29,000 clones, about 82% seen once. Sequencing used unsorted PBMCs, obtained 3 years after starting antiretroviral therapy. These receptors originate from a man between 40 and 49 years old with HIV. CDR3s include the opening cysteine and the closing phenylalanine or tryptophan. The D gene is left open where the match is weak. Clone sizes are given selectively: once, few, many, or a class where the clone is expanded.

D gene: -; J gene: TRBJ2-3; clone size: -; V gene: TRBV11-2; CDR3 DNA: TGTGCCAGCAGAGGGGTGGGCACAGATACGCAGTATTTT; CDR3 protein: CASRGVGTDTQYF
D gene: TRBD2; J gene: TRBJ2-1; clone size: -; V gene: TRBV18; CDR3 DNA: TGTGCCAGCTCACCACCCCTCAGACTAGCGGGAGCGGATGAGCAGTTCTTC; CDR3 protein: CASSPPLRLAGADEQFF
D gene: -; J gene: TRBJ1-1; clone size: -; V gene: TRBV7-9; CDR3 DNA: TGTGCCAGCAGCTCGATCTACCGGGACAAAGATCAGGACACTGAAGCTTTCTTT; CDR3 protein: CASSSIYRDKDQDTEAFF
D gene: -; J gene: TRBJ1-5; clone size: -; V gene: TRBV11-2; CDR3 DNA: TGTGCCAGCAGCCGAGGGGGGAATCGACAGCCCCAGCATTTT; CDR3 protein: CASSRGGNRQPQHF
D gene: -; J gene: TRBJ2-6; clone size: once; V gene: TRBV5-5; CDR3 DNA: TGTGCCAGCAGCTTGGTGGCAGCTCTAGTGGGGGGGGCCAACGTCCTGACTTTC; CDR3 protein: CASSLVAALVGGANVLTF
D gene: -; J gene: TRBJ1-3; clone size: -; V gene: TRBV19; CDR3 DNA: TGTGCCAGTATCCAGGGGAATGGAAACACCATATATTTT; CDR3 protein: CASIQGNGNTIYF
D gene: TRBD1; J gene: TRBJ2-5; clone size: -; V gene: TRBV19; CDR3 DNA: TGTGCCAGTAGTCCCGGACAGGGTCGGGCAGAGACCCAGTACTTC; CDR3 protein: CASSPGQGRAETQYF
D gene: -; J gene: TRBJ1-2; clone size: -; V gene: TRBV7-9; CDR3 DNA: TGTGCCAGCAGCTTTGGGCAGAACTATGGCTACACCTTC; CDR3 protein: CASSFGQNYGYTF
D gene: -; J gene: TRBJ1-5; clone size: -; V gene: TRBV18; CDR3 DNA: TGTGCCAGCTCACCAGGAGAAGGTCAGCCCCAGCATTTT; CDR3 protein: CASSPGEGQPQHF
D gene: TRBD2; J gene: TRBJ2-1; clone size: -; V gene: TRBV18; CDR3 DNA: TGTGCCAGCTCACCAAGGGCGTCAGCGGGGACCTCCTACAATGAGCAGTTCTTC; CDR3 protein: CASSPRASAGTSYNEQFF
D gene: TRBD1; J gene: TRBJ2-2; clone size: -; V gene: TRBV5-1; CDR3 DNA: TGCGCCAGCAGCAGGACAGGGGTCCCCTCCGTTAACACCGGGGAGCTGTTTTTT; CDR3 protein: CASSRTGVPSVNTGELFF
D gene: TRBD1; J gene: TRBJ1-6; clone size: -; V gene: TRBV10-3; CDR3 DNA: TGTGCCATCGGGAAACCAGGGGGTAATTCACCCCTCCACTTT; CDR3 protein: CAIGKPGGNSPLHF
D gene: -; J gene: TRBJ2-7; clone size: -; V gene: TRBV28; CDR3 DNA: TGTGCCAGCAGGGTAACAGGGTCGGCCTACGAGCAGTACTTC; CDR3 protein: CASRVTGSAYEQYF
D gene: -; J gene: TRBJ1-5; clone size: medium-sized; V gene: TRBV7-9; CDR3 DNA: TGTGCCAGCAGACCCGATAATCAGCCCCAGCATTTT; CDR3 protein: CASRPDNQPQHF
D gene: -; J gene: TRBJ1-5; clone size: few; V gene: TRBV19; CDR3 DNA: TGTGCCAGTATAAGTGGGCACGAAAGCAATCAGCCCCAGCATTTT; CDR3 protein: CASISGHESNQPQHF
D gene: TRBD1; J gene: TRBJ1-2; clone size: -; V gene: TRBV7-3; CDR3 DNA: TGTGCCAGCAGCCACGGGACAGGGGGCGGTGGGGGCTACACCTTC; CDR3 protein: CASSHGTGGGGGYTF
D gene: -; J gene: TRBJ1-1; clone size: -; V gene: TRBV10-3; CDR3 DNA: TGTGCCATCATCAGGGGCCCTGAGAACACTGAAGCTTTCTTT; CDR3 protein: CAIIRGPENTEAFF
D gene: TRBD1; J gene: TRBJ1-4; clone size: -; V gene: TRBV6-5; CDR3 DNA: TGTGCCACACGGACAGGGTTTGAAAAACTGTTTTTT; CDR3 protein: CATRTGFEKLFF
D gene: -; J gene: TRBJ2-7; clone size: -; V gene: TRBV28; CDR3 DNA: TGTGCCAGCAGACCCGGAGGGGCAGCCGCTAGTAGCTCCTACGAGCAGTACTTC; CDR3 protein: CASRPGGAAASSSYEQYF
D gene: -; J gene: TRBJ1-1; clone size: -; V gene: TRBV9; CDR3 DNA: TGTGCCAGCAGCCGCGAGGGGAACACTGAAGCTTTCTTT; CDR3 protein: CASSREGNTEAFF
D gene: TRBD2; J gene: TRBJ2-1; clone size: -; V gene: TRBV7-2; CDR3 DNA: TGTGCCAGCAGCTTCGGGAGGTCGGGTTACAATGAGCAGTTCTTC; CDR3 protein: CASSFGRSGYNEQFF
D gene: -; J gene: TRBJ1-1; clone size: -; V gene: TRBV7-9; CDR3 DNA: TGTGCCAGCAGCTTAGGGGGAGTTGGAGCTTTCTTT; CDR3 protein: CASSLGGVGAFF
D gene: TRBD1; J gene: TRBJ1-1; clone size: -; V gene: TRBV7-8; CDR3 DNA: TGTGCCAGCAGCTTAGATACAGGGGGGGGGAACACTGAAGCTTTCTTT; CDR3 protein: CASSLDTGGGNTEAFF
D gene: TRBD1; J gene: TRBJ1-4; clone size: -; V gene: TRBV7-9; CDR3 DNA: TGTGCCAGCAGCCGAGATCCGGGACAGGGAAATGAAAAACTGTTTTTT; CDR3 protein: CASSRDPGQGNEKLFF
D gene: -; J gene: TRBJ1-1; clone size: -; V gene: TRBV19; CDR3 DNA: TGTGCCAGTAGCGTCTCAGGAAACACTGAAGCTTTCTTT; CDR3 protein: CASSVSGNTEAFF
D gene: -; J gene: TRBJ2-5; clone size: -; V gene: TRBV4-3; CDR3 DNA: TGCGCCAGCAGCCATTCGGACAGTTTTCAAGAGACCCAGTACTTC; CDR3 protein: CASSHSDSFQETQYF
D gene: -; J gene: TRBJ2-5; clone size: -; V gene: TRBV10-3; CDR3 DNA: TGTGCCATCAGTGAGGATGAGGTGGGGACCCAGTACTTC; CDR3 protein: CAISEDEVGTQYF
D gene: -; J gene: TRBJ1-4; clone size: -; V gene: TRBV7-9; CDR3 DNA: TGTGCCAGCAGTCCGCCAGCTGCAGGTGAAAAACTGTTTTTT; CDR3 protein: CASSPPAAGEKLFF
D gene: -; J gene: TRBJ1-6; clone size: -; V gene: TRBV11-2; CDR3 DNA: TGTGCCAGCAGCTTATTCTGGGATTCACCCCTCCACTTT; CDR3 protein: CASSLFWDSPLHF
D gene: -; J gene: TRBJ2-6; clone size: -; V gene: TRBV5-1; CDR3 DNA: TGCGCCAGCAGCTTGGGAACAACGCCCGTGGAGGCCAACGTCCTGACTTTC; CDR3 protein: CASSLGTTPVEANVLTF
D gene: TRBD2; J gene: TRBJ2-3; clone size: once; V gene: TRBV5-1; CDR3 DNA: TGCGCCAGCAGCTTGATAGCGGGTAGCACAGATACGCAGTATTTT; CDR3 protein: CASSLIAGSTDTQYF
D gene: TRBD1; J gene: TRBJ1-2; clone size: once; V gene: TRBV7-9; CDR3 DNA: TGTGCCAGCAGCGACGGACAGGGAGCCTATGGCTACACCTTC; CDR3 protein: CASSDGQGAYGYTF
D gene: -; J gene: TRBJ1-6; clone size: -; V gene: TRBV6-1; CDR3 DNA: TGTGCCAGCACTCTCATCCCCTCACCCCTCCACTTT; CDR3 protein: CASTLIPSPLHF
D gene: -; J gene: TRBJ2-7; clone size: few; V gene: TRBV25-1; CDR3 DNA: TGTGCCAGCAGTACTTACTACGAGCAGTACTTC; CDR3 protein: CASSTYYEQYF
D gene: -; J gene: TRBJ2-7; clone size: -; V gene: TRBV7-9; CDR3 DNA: TGTGCCAGCAGCTTAGGTCCCATGGTGGGGCAGTACTTC; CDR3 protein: CASSLGPMVGQYF